This TCR beta chain emerged from a study of cytomegalovirus exposure and HLA in healthy donors. About the study: The study's early data release held about 85 million unique TCRs from HLA-typed donors.

Primers included in the PCR were 60 Vbeta and 13 Jbeta primers. Measured with immunoSEQ multiplex PCR; TCRdb has only the in-frame clones, and not every one. Its table lists roughly 190,000 clones. On this clone: Its target is not known.

Findings of the study overall: Exclusion as indistinguishable affected some V segments, including TRBV6-2 and TRBV6-3. Apart from CMV serostatus, no immune exposure information was available. The authors considered a cluster of highly shared sequence variants likely to be a sequencing artifact.

This CDR3 contains 16 residues. V gave up 0 bases and J gave up 0 bases; unmatched junction bases: 2. CDR1 is SGHTA, CDR2 FQGTGA, per germline. This clonotype was sampled from a man aged 25-45 years in good health and CMV-seronegative. Sequencing was carried out using PBMCs. The V and J genes are TRBV7-3 and TRBJ2-1; 7 nucleotides match TRBD2. The CDR3 nucleotides are TGTGCCAGCAGCTTAACGGGGGGGAGCTCCTACAATGAGCAGTTCTTC. Translating gives CASSLTGGSSYNEQFF.